These T cell receptor beta chains were read from a single sample in a study of shared clonotypes between healthy human individuals. Method: immunoSEQ multiplex PCR; TCRdb's copy keeps in-frame clones and lacks some. The sample lists approximately 700,000 clones, around 78% seen once, with roughly 2% in the top ten. The sequencing input was memory CD4+ T cells sorted from blood. The receptors were sampled from a woman between 25 and 40 years old in good health. CDR3s include the opening cysteine and the closing phenylalanine or tryptophan. A D gene is named only where the DNA matches it firmly. Clone sizes are given selectively: once, few, many, or a class where the clone is expanded.

v_call	d_call	clone_size	j_call	cdr3_aa	cdr3_nt
TRBV19	TRBD1	NA	TRBJ1-5	CASSSGQGTYNQPQHF	TGTGCCAGTAGTTCCGGACAGGGGACCTACAATCAGCCCCAGCATTTT
TRBV29-1	NA	NA	TRBJ2-3	CSVVLSGRGDTQYF	TGCAGCGTTGTTCTGTCTGGCAGGGGCGATACGCAGTATTTT
TRBV18	NA	NA	TRBJ2-2	CASSSRTVFTGELFF	TGTGCCAGCTCATCGAGGACAGTTTTTACCGGGGAGCTGTTTTTT
TRBV18	NA	NA	TRBJ2-5	CASSTGIGETQYF	TGTGCCAGCTCGACAGGAATTGGGGAGACCCAGTACTTC
TRBV4-2	TRBD2	once	TRBJ2-3	CASSQERTSGSPDTQYF	TGTGCCAGCAGCCAAGAACGGACTAGCGGGAGCCCAGATACGCAGTATTTT
TRBV4-1	NA	NA	TRBJ1-4	CASSQAGVVTNEKLFF	TGCGCCAGCAGCCAAGCCGGGGTGGTAACTAATGAAAAACTGTTTTTT
TRBV7-9	TRBD2	NA	TRBJ2-3	CASSRGTSGKLDTQYF	TGTGCCAGCAGCCGCGGGACTAGCGGGAAGTTGGATACGCAGTATTTT
TRBV14	NA	many	TRBJ2-7	CASSLRTDSEQYF	TGTGCCAGCAGCCTACGGACTGATTCCGAGCAGTACTTC
TRBV9	NA	few	TRBJ1-3	CASSVASRVSGNTIYF	TGTGCCAGCAGCGTAGCCTCGAGGGTCTCTGGAAACACCATATATTTT
TRBV6-1	TRBD1	few	TRBJ1-5	CASSAWTGINQPQHF	TGTGCCAGCAGTGCCTGGACAGGGATTAATCAGCCCCAGCATTTT
TRBV27	NA	NA	TRBJ1-3	CASSLSPNWGTSGNTIYF	TGTGCCAGCAGTTTATCGCCAAACTGGGGAACTTCTGGAAACACCATATATTTT
TRBV4-1	TRBD1	NA	TRBJ1-5	CASSVGTASGSNQPQHF	TGCGCCAGCAGCGTCGGGACAGCGTCCGGGAGCAATCAGCCCCAGCATTTT
TRBV5-1	NA	NA	TRBJ2-7	CASSLALRTSDEQYF	TGCGCCAGCAGCTTGGCTCTCAGGACTTCGGACGAGCAGTACTTC
TRBV6-5	NA	few	TRBJ1-4	CASSYEEPPNEKLFF	TGTGCCAGCAGTTATGAGGAGCCTCCTAATGAAAAACTGTTTTTT
TRBV28	NA	NA	TRBJ1-3	CASSFLWGSSGNTIYF	TGTGCCAGCAGTTTTCTTTGGGGAAGCTCTGGAAACACCATATATTTT
TRBV20-1	NA	NA	TRBJ1-2	CSAREGIGTF	TGCAGTGCTAGAGAGGGTATCGGGACGTTC
TRBV27	TRBD2	NA	TRBJ2-1	CASNQRRDLAGGNEQFF	TGTGCCAGCAACCAAAGGAGGGATTTAGCGGGAGGCAATGAGCAGTTCTTC
TRBV7-6	NA	NA	TRBJ1-1	CASSQGNTEAFF	TGTGCCAGCAGCCAAGGGAACACTGAAGCTTTCTTT
TRBV28	NA	NA	TRBJ2-6	CASSPPPGTGANVLTF	TGTGCCAGCAGCCCCCCGCCGGGCACTGGGGCCAACGTCCTGACTTTC
TRBV6-5	NA	few	TRBJ1-5	CASTLGRGQPQHF	TGTGCCAGCACTCTAGGCCGGGGGCAGCCCCAGCATTTT
TRBV19	TRBD1	NA	TRBJ2-3	CASSIGTGSTDTQYF	TGTGCCAGTAGTATTGGGACAGGGAGCACAGATACGCAGTATTTT
TRBV2	TRBD2	NA	TRBJ2-1	CASGTSGNNEQFF	TGTGCCAGCGGGACTAGCGGGAACAATGAGCAGTTCTTC
TRBV5-5	TRBD2	many	TRBJ2-7	CASSSGGSYEQYF	TGTGCCAGCAGCTCGGGGGGCTCCTACGAGCAGTACTTC
TRBV7-9	TRBD2	NA	TRBJ2-7	CASSSTSGSYEQYF	TGTGCCAGCAGCTCTACTAGCGGGAGTTACGAGCAGTACTTC
TRBV7-9	NA	NA	TRBJ2-2	CASSLEAGRTGELFF	TGTGCCAGCAGCTTAGAGGCAGGAAGAACCGGGGAGCTGTTTTTT
TRBV7-3	NA	NA	TRBJ2-2	CASSPLAVANTGELFF	TGTGCCAGCAGCCCGTTAGCGGTCGCGAACACCGGGGAGCTGTTTTTT
TRBV19	NA	NA	TRBJ2-3	CASSMTTDTQYF	TGTGCCAGTAGTATGACCACAGATACGCAGTATTTT
TRBV12-1	NA	NA	TRBJ2-1	CASSARDIRDEQFF	TGTGCCAGCAGCGCACGGGACATTCGGGATGAGCAGTTCTTC
TRBV6-6	TRBD1	many	TRBJ1-5	CASSLTGGNQPQHF	TGTGCCAGCAGTTTGACAGGGGGCAATCAGCCCCAGCATTTT
TRBV25-1	NA	NA	TRBJ2-7	CASSESRKGWYEQYF	TGTGCCAGCAGTGAATCGAGAAAGGGGTGGTACGAGCAGTACTTC
TRBV19	NA	NA	TRBJ1-5	CASTMGGAGPQHF	TGTGCCAGTACCATGGGGGGCGCAGGGCCCCAGCATTTT
TRBV7-8	TRBD1	NA	TRBJ2-5	CASSRSRTGYQETQYF	TGTGCCAGCAGCCGAAGTAGGACAGGGTACCAAGAGACCCAGTACTTC
TRBV5-6	NA	once	TRBJ2-7	CASSLWPGESYEQYF	TGTGCCAGCAGCTTGTGGCCAGGGGAAAGCTACGAGCAGTACTTC
TRBV25-1	TRBD1	NA	TRBJ2-5	CASSERIRDRVIETQYF	TGTGCCAGCAGTGAACGCATCCGGGACAGGGTTATAGAGACCCAGTACTTC
TRBV4-2	NA	NA	TRBJ2-2	CASSQDHSTRRWGTGELFF	TGTGCCAGCAGCCAAGATCACAGTACGCGCCGGTGGGGCACCGGGGAGCTGTTTTTT
TRBV18	NA	NA	TRBJ1-4	CASSGQWGEKLFF	TGTGCCAGCTCCGGACAGTGGGGTGAAAAACTGTTTTTT
TRBV6-5	NA	few	TRBJ1-1	CASSYSLQMNTEAFF	TGTGCCAGCAGTTACTCGTTACAGATGAACACTGAAGCTTTCTTT
TRBV7-6	TRBD2	once	TRBJ2-7	CASRRTAGEQVF	TGTGCCAGCAGGAGGACGGCGGGAGAGCAGGTCTTC
TRBV28	NA	NA	TRBJ2-1	CASELPNEQFF	TGTGCCAGTGAGTTACCAAATGAGCAGTTCTTC
TRBV6-4	NA	NA	TRBJ2-1	CASSPLSFGQGNYNEQFF	TGTGCCAGCAGCCCATTGAGTTTCGGCCAGGGGAACTACAATGAGCAGTTCTTC
TRBV28	NA	few	TRBJ1-5	CASSLPQVAQPQHF	TGTGCCAGCAGTTTGCCACAGGTCGCGCAGCCCCAGCATTTT
TRBV7-9	NA	few	TRBJ2-7	CASSSTTVKVDEQYF	TGTGCCAGCAGCTCCACTACTGTGAAGGTCGACGAGCAGTACTTC
TRBV29-1	NA	NA	TRBJ1-4	CSVESREKLFF	TGCAGCGTTGAGTCTCGGGAAAAACTGTTTTTT
TRBV11-2	NA	once	TRBJ2-7	CASSRGSNYEQYF	TGTGCCAGCAGCAGAGGATCGAACTACGAGCAGTACTTC
TRBV28	NA	NA	TRBJ2-2	CASRQATSNTGELFF	TGTGCCAGCAGACAGGCCACCAGCAACACCGGGGAGCTGTTTTTT
TRBV29-1	TRBD2	once	TRBJ2-1	CSVATSGTNYNEQFF	TGCAGCGTTGCGACTAGCGGGACTAACTACAATGAGCAGTTCTTC
TRBV5-1	TRBD2	NA	TRBJ2-7	CASSPGLEQHEQYF	TGCGCCAGCAGCCCCGGACTAGAACAGCACGAGCAGTACTTC
TRBV19	NA	NA	TRBJ2-3	CATRFENTQYF	TGTGCCACCCGGTTCGAGAATACGCAGTATTTT
TRBV19	NA	NA	TRBJ2-5	CASGAQGRQETQYF	TGTGCCAGTGGAGCCCAGGGGAGACAAGAGACCCAGTACTTC
TRBV11-3	NA	NA	TRBJ1-1	CASSLRIWGSTEAFF	TGTGCCAGCAGCTTACGGATTTGGGGCAGCACTGAAGCTTTCTTT
TRBV7-2	NA	few	TRBJ2-1	CASSFARLPQFF	TGTGCCAGCAGCTTTGCTAGGTTACCACAGTTCTTC
TRBV2	NA	NA	TRBJ2-3	CASSSAMLTDTQYF	TGTGCCAGCAGTTCGGCGATGTTGACAGATACGCAGTATTTT
TRBV14	NA	NA	TRBJ1-6	CASSQGISPLHF	TGTGCCAGCAGCCAAGGAATTTCACCCCTCCACTTT